This TCR beta chain originates from a study of blood T cell repertoires in COVID-19. Study at large: Samples of COVID-19 (acute and convalescent) were obtained from the United States, Italy and Spain. The analysed material was cDNA or gDNA that came from T cells, B-cell-depleted T cells, or PBMCs.

The CDR3 has 15 amino acids. V was pared by 2 bases and J by 0 bases, with 8 bases between. Germline CDR1 and CDR2: WNHNN and SYGVQD (reference sequence). Methods used by the authors: Estimation of nucleated cell counts relied on the amplification of reference gene primers. The assay was immunoSEQ multiplex PCR, and TCRdb's table has in-frame clones only and misses some. For V, J and clone size, that table is used; D and trimming come from the DNA. The sample includes about 280,000 clones, about nine tenths of them seen just once. V and J are TRBV10-1 and TRBJ2-1; D is uncertain. The clonotype originates from a man in his forties or fifties with active or convalescent COVID-19. Sequencing was done on a sample of peripheral blood. CDR3 sequence: CASSEAISSYNEQFF. Here the CDR3 DNA reads TGCGCCAGCAGTGAGGCGATTAGCTCCTACAATGAGCAGTTCTTC.